This TCR beta chain was documented in a study of PD-L1 blockade in urothelial cancer. As for the study in general: Prior chemotherapy regimens per patient numbered 0 to 3.

Profiled with immunoSEQ multiplex PCR; TCRdb holds only in-frame clones, not every one. The data show about 52,000 clones, with around 77% seen just once and 3% to 4.5% held by the top ten. The material was PBMCs, obtained around atezolizumab (anti-PD-L1) treatment. The sequence was collected from a man between 65 and 79 years old with urothelial cancer.

The CDR3 DNA sequence: TGTGCCAGCAGCTTAGGAGGGATTGCGACCCAGTACTTC. Protein product: CASSLGGIATQYF. The chain couples TRBV7-2 to TRBJ2-5, with D perhaps matching TRBD2 (5 bases). Germline CDR1 is SGHTA and CDR2 is FQGNSA. Between the trimmed V and J ends, which lost 1 base and 7 bases, there was a span of 10 bases. The CDR3 has 13 amino acids.